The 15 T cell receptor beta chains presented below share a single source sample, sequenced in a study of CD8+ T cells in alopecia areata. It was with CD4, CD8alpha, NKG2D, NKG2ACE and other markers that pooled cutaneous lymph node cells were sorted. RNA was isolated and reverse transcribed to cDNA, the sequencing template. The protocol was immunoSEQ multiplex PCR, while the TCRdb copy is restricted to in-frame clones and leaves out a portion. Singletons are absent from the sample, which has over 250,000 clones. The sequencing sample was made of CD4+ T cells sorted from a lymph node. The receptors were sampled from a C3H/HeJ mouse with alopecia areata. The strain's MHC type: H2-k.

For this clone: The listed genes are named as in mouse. CDR3 amino acids: CASSPDITEVFF. The CDR3 DNA, read in part, is TGTGCCAGCAGCCCCGACATAACA. The V call is TRBV5, the J call TRBJ1-1; D remains unclear. The missing CDR3 end, 4 residues past where the read stops, is filled in from the germline J gene. This CDR3 contains 12 residues. Germline V lookup: CDR1 LGHNA, CDR2 YNLKQL (reference sequence).

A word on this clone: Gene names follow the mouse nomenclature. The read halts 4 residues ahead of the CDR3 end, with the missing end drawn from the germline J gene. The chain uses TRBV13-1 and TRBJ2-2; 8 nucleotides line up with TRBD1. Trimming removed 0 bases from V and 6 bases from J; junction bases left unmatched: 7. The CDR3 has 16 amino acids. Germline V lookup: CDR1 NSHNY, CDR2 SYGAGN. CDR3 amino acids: CASSDARAGGAGQLYF. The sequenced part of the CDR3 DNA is TGTGCCAGCAGTGATGCAAGGGCAGGGGGCGCCGGG.

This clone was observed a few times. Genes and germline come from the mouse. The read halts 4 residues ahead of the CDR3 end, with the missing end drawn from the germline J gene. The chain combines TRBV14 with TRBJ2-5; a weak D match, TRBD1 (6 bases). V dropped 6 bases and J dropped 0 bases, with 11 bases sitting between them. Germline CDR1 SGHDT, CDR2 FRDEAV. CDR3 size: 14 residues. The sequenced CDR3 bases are TGTGCCAGCACTCTACAGGGTAACCAAGAC. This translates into CASTLQGNQD. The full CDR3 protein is CASTLQGNQDTQYF.

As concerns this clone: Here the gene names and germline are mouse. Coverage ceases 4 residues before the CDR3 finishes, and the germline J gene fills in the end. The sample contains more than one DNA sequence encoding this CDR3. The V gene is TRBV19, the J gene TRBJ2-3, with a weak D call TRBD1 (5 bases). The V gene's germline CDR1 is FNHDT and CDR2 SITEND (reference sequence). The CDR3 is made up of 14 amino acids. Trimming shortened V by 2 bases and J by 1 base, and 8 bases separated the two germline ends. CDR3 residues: CASSMQGRAETLYF. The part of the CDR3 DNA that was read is TGTGCCAGCAGTATGCAGGGCCGTGCAGAA.

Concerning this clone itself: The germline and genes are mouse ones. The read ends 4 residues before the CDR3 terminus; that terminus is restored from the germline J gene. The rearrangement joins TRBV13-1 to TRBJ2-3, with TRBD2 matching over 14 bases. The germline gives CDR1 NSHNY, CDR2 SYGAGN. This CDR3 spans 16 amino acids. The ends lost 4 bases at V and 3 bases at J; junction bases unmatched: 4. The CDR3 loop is CASSRDWGGAAETLYF. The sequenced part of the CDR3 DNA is TGTGCCAGCAGTCGGGACTGGGGGGGCGCGGCAGAA.

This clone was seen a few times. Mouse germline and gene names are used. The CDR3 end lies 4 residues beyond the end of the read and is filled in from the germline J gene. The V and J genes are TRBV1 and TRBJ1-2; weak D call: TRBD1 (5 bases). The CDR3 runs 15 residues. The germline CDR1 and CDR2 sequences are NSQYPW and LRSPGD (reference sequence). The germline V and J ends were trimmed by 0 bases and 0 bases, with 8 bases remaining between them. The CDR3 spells CTCSADGHSNSDYTF. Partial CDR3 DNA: TGCACCTGCAGTGCAGATGGACACTCAAACTCC.

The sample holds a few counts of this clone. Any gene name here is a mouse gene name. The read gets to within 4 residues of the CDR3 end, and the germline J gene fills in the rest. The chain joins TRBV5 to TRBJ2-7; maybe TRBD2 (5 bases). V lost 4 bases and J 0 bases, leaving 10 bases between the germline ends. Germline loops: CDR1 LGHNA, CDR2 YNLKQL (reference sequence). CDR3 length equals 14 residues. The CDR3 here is CASSPDFSSYEQYF. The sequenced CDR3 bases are TGTGCCAGCAGCCCGGACTTCAGCTCCTAT.

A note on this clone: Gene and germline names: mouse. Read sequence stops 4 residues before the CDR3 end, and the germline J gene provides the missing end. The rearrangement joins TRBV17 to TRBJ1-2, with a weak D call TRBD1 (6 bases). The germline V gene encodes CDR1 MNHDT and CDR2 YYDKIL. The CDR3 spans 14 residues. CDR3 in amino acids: CASSRDGGAPDYTF. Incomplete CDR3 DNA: TGTGCTAGCAGTAGAGATGGGGGGGCCCCC.

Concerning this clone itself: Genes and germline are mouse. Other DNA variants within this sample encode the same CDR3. CDR3 DNA (partial): TGTGCCAGCAGCAAAGTTAACCAAGAC. This sequence encodes CASSKVNQD. The entire CDR3 protein reads CASSKVNQDTQYF. This rearrangement joins TRBV19 to TRBJ2-5; D unresolved. Read coverage stops 4 residues before the CDR3 terminus; the germline J gene supplies the remainder. This CDR3 is built from 13 residues. Germline V CDR1 and CDR2: FNHDT, SITEND (reference sequence). The V gene lost 5 bases and the J gene lost 0 bases, with 7 bases spanning the gap.

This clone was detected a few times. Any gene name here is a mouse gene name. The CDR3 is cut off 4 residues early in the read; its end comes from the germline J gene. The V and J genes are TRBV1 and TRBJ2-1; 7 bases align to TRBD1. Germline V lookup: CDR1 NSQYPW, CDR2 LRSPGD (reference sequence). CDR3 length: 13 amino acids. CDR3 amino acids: CTCSATGRAEQFF. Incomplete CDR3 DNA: TGCACCTGCAGTGCGACAGGGCGGGCT.

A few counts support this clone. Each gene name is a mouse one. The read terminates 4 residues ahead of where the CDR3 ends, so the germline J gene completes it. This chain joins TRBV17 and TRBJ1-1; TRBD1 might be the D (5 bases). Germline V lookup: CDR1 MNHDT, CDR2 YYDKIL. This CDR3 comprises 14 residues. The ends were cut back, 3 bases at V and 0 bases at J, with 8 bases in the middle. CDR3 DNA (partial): TGTGCTAGCAGTAGGGGGGGTGCAAACACA. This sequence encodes CASSRGGANT. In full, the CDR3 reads CASSRGGANTEVFF.

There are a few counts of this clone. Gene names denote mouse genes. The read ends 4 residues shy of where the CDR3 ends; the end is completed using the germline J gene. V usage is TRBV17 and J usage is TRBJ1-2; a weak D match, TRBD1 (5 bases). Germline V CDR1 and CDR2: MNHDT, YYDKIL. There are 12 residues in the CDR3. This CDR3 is CASSREGDDYTF. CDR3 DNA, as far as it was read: TGTGCTAGCAGTAGAGAAGGGGAC.

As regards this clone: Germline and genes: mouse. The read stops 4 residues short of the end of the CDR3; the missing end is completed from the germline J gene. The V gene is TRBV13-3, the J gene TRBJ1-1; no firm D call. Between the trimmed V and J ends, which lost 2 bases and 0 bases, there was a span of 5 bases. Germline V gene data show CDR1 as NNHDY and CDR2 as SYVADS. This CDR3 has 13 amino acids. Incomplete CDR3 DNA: TGTGCCAGCAGTGACACTTCAAACACA. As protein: CASSDTSNT. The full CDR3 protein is CASSDTSNTEVFF.

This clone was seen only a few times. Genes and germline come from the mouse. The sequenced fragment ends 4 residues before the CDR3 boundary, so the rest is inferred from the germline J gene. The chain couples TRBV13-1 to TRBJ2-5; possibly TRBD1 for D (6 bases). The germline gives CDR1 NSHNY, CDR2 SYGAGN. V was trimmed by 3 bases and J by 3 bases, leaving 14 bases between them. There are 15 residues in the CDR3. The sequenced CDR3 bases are TGTGCCAGCAGTGGGAGCCGGGACATACAAGAC. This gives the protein CASSGSRDIQD. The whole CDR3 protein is CASSGSRDIQDTQYF.

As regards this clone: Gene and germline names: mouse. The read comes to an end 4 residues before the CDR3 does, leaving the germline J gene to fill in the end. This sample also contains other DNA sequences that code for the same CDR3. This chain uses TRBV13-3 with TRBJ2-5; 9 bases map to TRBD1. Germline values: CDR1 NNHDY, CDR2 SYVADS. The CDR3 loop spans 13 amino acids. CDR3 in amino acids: CASSGTGKDTQYF. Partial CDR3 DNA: TGTGCCAGCAGCGGGACAGGGAAGGAC.